This TCR beta chain comes out of a study of T cell repertoires in cytomegalovirus infection. The wider study: Both a matching HLA type and CMV infection were indicated by public TCR beta signatures. Study-wide findings and caveats: CMV-specific TCR beta clonotypes restricted by HLA-C were the ones dominating the ex vivo response.

As concerns this clonotype: The antigen is undetermined.

V lost 5 bases and J lost 4, with 21 bases in between. The CDR3 totals 16 residues. Germline CDR1 SEHNR, CDR2 FQNEAQ (reference sequence). Via MiXCR, TCRdb re-called the reads, giving one row per CDR3 protein. Of 200,000 to 250,000 distinct CDR3 sequences listed, around 40% were seen once; the top ten hold about 60%. The specimen comprised CD8+ T cells from cultured PBMCs, sampled from culture after CMV antigen stimulation. The receptor was derived from a human donor in good health (CMV status not recorded). Some clones in this sample may be carry-over from other donors' samples. The chain uses TRBV7-9 and TRBJ2-7, with D possibly matching TRBD2 (6 bases). The chain's CDR3 is CASSDRDSQSPYEQYF. The DNA for the CDR3 is TGTGCCAGCAGCGACCGGGACTCCCAATCGCCTTACGAGCAGTACTTC.